This T cell receptor (beta chain) was sequenced for a study of T cell clonality in common variable immunodeficiency. In regard to this clone: Its target is not known. The read stops 3 residues short of the end of the CDR3; the missing end is completed from the germline J gene.

Study results and caveats: Fewer TCRbeta clones were shared among CVID subjects than controls. TCRbeta clonality was increased in CVID versus healthy controls.

The germline gives CDR1 DFQATT, CDR2 SNEGSKA (reference sequence). The CDR3 sequence is 14 residues long. Trimming at V came to 4 bases and at J to 0 bases, leaving 5 bases not matched to a gene. Data came from immunoSEQ multiplex PCR; TCRdb stores just in-frame clones and leaves some out. The sample yields tens of thousands of clones, without any singletons. Each donor provided about 5 to 9 ml of heparinized whole blood. The rearrangement joins TRBV20-1 to TRBJ2-7, with 8 bases fitting TRBD1. The receptor's source is a person between 18 and 75 years old in good health. Specimen: peripheral blood mononuclear cells. The CDR3 sequence is CSAKGQASSYEQYF. Partial CDR3 DNA: TGCAGTGCTAAGGGACAGGCGAGCTCCTACGAG.